The T cell receptor (beta chain) described here comes from a study of T cells in Graves' hyperthyroidism and ophthalmopathy (dated by TCRdb to the late 2010s). For context, the study as a whole: Peripheral blood samples were taken at the time of initial diagnosis, prior to any treatment. TCR V-J signatures able to tell the groups apart were searched for in a discovery cohort of 100 patients, of whom approximately 40 had Graves' ophthalmopathy and around 58 had stable Graves' hyperthyroidism. An independent validation cohort of under 20 hyperthyroidism patients and 15 or so patients who later progressed to ophthalmopathy tested prospective prediction of ophthalmopathy. The roughly 90 discovery patients were divided at random into training and test sets in a 7:3 ratio. In more than 5 Graves' hyperthyroidism patients, the study also compared T-cell repertoires from thyroid tissue with T-cell repertoires from blood. Once sampling was done, hyperthyroidism patients were given methimazole at a starting dose of 30 mg daily, whereas ophthalmopathy patients were given high-dose intravenous methylprednisolone. According to the paper, TCR Vbeta CDR3 sequencing was carried out on over 130 peripheral blood samples, which came from 40 to 45 ophthalmopathy, under 80 hyperthyroidism and around 17 progressor patients. What the research found in general, with its limitations: During validation, the model predicted progression to ophthalmopathy a median of around 6 months ahead of onset, with around 71% sensitivity and around 73% specificity. No statistical method was used to fix the sample size in advance, and group allocation was not hidden from the investigators. In cross-validation, a model built on a 13 V-J signature told ophthalmopathy apart from stable hyperthyroidism with approximately 90% sensitivity and roughly 82% specificity, and in testing the same model reached 80%/75%. Most expanded thyroid clonotypes (frequency above 0.001) were also detected in blood, a finding suggesting that blood repertoires may reflect thyroid immune responses.

The TCR beta CDR3 regions were amplified from the RNA transcripts. For the first round of RT-PCR on the TCR CDR3, the HTBI primer set was used together with the Qiagen OneStep RT-PCR kit. Libraries were constructed in a second round of multiplex PCR, after which size selection and purification were performed. Sequencing of the libraries was done on an Illumina HiSeq2000 using paired-end 100 bp reads. Processing in the source paper ran as follows. SOAPnuke was used to process the raw data, throwing out any read that contained adapters or uncalled bases, had a mean Phred below 15, or lacked an exact constant-primer or identifier match. High-quality paired reads were merged using COPE v1.2.5, and each unique nucleotide sequence was defined as a clonotype. Clonotypes were aligned to IMGT TRBV, TRBD and TRBJ reference segments using MiTCR v1.1. Analysis was restricted to V-J combinations with a frequency above 0.0001, which covered just over 98% of repertoires. A TCS score was defined as the ratio between F50 (clonal expansion) and ExV (chaos), using BLOSUM62-based TCRdist between CDR3 peptides within each V-J. Welch's t-statistics and random forest reduced 500 to 650 V-J features to 13, which were used in a naive Bayes classifier (R e1071). The Morisita-Horn index was used to measure how similar the thyroid and blood repertoires were. Clones were called with MiXCR by TCRdb after fastp trimmed the public reads at Q25, and only in-frame beta chains were retained. For every CDR3 protein sequence, its rows merge into one entry that carries the most common genes and DNA. The authors' filters were not applied to this entry. This sample is represented by around 800,000 distinct CDR3 sequences; roughly 40% of them were singletons. Of the sample, around 9.3% is held by the ten largest clones.

Many counts were recorded for this clonotype. The antigen it binds to is not known. Per-base qualities were not stored, and no clone one base away is much larger. A patient counted as having stable Graves' hyperthyroidism if no progression to ophthalmopathy occurred over 18 months of follow-up. Hyperthyroidism patients were newly diagnosed, with disease duration under 2 months, and aged 18 to 65 years. The study excluded patients with uncontrolled infections, other autoimmune diseases, pregnancy or lactation. Diagnoses relied on clinical symptoms, serum thyroxine and TRAb, thyroid ultrasound and orbital computed tomography. PBMCs were isolated from roughly 10 ml of fresh peripheral blood by Ficoll-Paque density gradient centrifugation. Trizol reagent was used to extract total RNA, and RNA quality was then checked on an Agilent 2100 Bioanalyzer. From the cysteine up to the phenylalanine, the CDR3 has a length of 15 residues. Kept here is only the CDR3 DNA, which spans 45 bases and is read in frame from base 1. CDR1 and CDR2, looked up from the germline V gene, are SGHDN and FVKESK. For this chain, trimming is 4 bases at the V end and 4 bases at the J end, and the number of junction bases without a gene match is 9.

The TCR was taken from a man in his late teens or twenties with Graves' hyperthyroidism. The chain uses TRBV14 and TRBJ2-7; 8 nucleotides in the junction match TRBD2. Material for sequencing was blood. The CDR3 protein: CASSPLGAGAYEQYF. The DNA is as follows: TGTGCCAGCAGCCCCCTGGGAGCGGGAGCTTACGAGCAGTACTTC.